This is a list of T cell receptor beta chains from one sample in a study of CD8+ T cells in alopecia areata. Sequenced by immunoSEQ multiplex PCR; TCRdb stores in-frame clones only, minus some. Of approximately 180,000 clones detected, just over 65% appear once; the ten largest clones hold 11%. Specimen: CD8+ T cells sorted from blood, collected at week 0. These receptors came from a human donor with alopecia areata. Both conserved end residues are part of each CDR3. The order of the fields is CDR3 protein, CDR3 DNA, D gene, J gene, V gene, clone size. D genes are given only for firm matches. Rows give clone size only sometimes, using once, few, many, or a class for an expanded clone.

CDR3 protein: CASSFKDSYEQYF
CDR3 DNA: TGCGCCAGCAGCTTCAAAGACAGCTACGAGCAGTACTTC
D gene: .
J gene: TRBJ2-7
V gene: TRBV5-1
clone size: .

CDR3 protein: CASSLAREGTKNIQYF
CDR3 DNA: TGTGCCAGCAGCTTGGCCAGGGAGGGAACCAAAAACATTCAGTACTTC
D gene: TRBD2
J gene: TRBJ2-4
V gene: TRBV5-6
clone size: once

CDR3 protein: CASSLRRETNTEAFF
CDR3 DNA: TGCGCCAGCAGCTTGCGTCGGGAAACGAACACTGAAGCTTTCTTT
D gene: .
J gene: TRBJ1-1
V gene: TRBV5-1
clone size: few

CDR3 protein: CSVPRGPTEDTQYF
CDR3 DNA: TGCAGCGTTCCAAGGGGACCTACGGAGGATACGCAGTATTTT
D gene: .
J gene: TRBJ2-3
V gene: TRBV29-1
clone size: .

CDR3 protein: CASSTRTGATNEKLFF
CDR3 DNA: TGTGCCAGCAGCACCCGGACAGGGGCAACTAATGAAAAACTGTTTTTT
D gene: TRBD1
J gene: TRBJ1-4
V gene: TRBV7-8
clone size: .

CDR3 protein: CASSQFGGGGNEKLFF
CDR3 DNA: TGCGCCAGCAGCCAATTTGGGGGAGGGGGGAACGAAAAACTGTTTTTT
D gene: .
J gene: TRBJ1-4
V gene: TRBV4-1
clone size: few

CDR3 protein: CASAPITSGANVLTF
CDR3 DNA: TGTGCCAGCGCCCCTATTACCTCCGGGGCCAACGTCCTGACTTTC
D gene: .
J gene: TRBJ2-6
V gene: TRBV2
clone size: once

CDR3 protein: CASSTGDSYNEQFF
CDR3 DNA: TGCGCCAGCAGTACAGGGGACTCCTACAATGAGCAGTTCTTC
D gene: TRBD1
J gene: TRBJ2-1
V gene: TRBV10-2
clone size: .

CDR3 protein: CASSFRAYNEQFF
CDR3 DNA: TGTGCCAGCAGTTTTAGGGCTTACAATGAGCAGTTCTTC
D gene: .
J gene: TRBJ2-1
V gene: TRBV27
clone size: .

CDR3 protein: CASSLEYGYTF
CDR3 DNA: TGTGCCAGCAGCTTGGAGTATGGCTACACCTTC
D gene: .
J gene: TRBJ1-2
V gene: TRBV5-6
clone size: few

CDR3 protein: CASSLSWGNSNQPQHF
CDR3 DNA: TGTGCCAGCAGCTTGAGCTGGGGTAATAGCAATCAGCCCCAGCATTTT
D gene: .
J gene: TRBJ1-5
V gene: TRBV5-6
clone size: .

CDR3 protein: CASSPGSGGRREETQYF
CDR3 DNA: TGTGCCAGCAGCCCGGGGAGCGGGGGTCGGCGGGAAGAGACCCAGTACTTC
D gene: TRBD2
J gene: TRBJ2-5
V gene: TRBV7-9
clone size: few

CDR3 protein: CASRGRLDTEAFF
CDR3 DNA: TGTGCCAGCAGGGGCCGGCTGGACACTGAAGCTTTCTTT
D gene: .
J gene: TRBJ1-1
V gene: TRBV6-6
clone size: .

CDR3 protein: CASKGGETQYF
CDR3 DNA: TGTGCCAGTAAGGGTGGGGAGACCCAGTACTTC
D gene: .
J gene: TRBJ2-5
V gene: TRBV10-3
clone size: .

CDR3 protein: CAWSVGRGTDTQYF
CDR3 DNA: TGTGCCTGGAGTGTAGGGCGGGGTACAGATACGCAGTATTTT
D gene: .
J gene: TRBJ2-3
V gene: TRBV30
clone size: .

CDR3 protein: CATSRDSGRGRFNEQFF
CDR3 DNA: TGTGCCACCAGCAGAGATTCAGGCAGGGGGCGCTTCAATGAGCAGTTCTTC
D gene: TRBD1
J gene: TRBJ2-1
V gene: TRBV15
clone size: .

CDR3 protein: CAWSPGQLNEKLFF
CDR3 DNA: TGTGCCTGGAGTCCGGGACAGTTAAATGAAAAACTGTTTTTT
D gene: TRBD1
J gene: TRBJ1-4
V gene: TRBV30
clone size: once

CDR3 protein: CATSRERNTDSPLHF
CDR3 DNA: TGTGCCACCAGCAGAGAGAGAAACACCGATTCACCCCTCCACTTT
D gene: .
J gene: TRBJ1-6
V gene: TRBV15
clone size: once

CDR3 protein: CASSPRPGQGRKNIQYF
CDR3 DNA: TGTGCCAGCAGTCCCCGCCCGGGACAGGGTAGGAAAAACATTCAGTACTTC
D gene: TRBD1
J gene: TRBJ2-4
V gene: TRBV27
clone size: .

CDR3 protein: CAARDRAHNEQFF
CDR3 DNA: TGTGCCGCCCGGGACAGGGCCCACAATGAGCAGTTCTTC
D gene: TRBD1
J gene: TRBJ2-1
V gene: TRBV27
clone size: .

CDR3 protein: CAWSGTVAAYEQYF
CDR3 DNA: TGTGCCTGGAGTGGGACAGTCGCAGCCTACGAGCAGTACTTC
D gene: .
J gene: TRBJ2-7
V gene: TRBV30
clone size: few

CDR3 protein: CASSGTGSSYEQYF
CDR3 DNA: TGTGCCAGCAGCGGGACAGGCAGCTCCTACGAGCAGTACTTC
D gene: TRBD1
J gene: TRBJ2-7
V gene: TRBV9
clone size: .

CDR3 protein: CASSRSSGGLNTEAFF
CDR3 DNA: TGCGCCAGCAGTCGTTCTTCCGGGGGATTGAACACTGAAGCTTTCTTT
D gene: .
J gene: TRBJ1-1
V gene: TRBV5-1
clone size: .

CDR3 protein: CAWRYQGFEQYF
CDR3 DNA: TGTGCCTGGCGGTACCAGGGCTTCGAGCAGTACTTC
D gene: .
J gene: TRBJ2-7
V gene: TRBV30
clone size: few

CDR3 protein: CASSSTELGDTQYF
CDR3 DNA: TGTGCCAGCAGCTCCACCGAACTGGGGGATACGCAGTATTTT
D gene: .
J gene: TRBJ2-3
V gene: TRBV13
clone size: .

CDR3 protein: CASSLWDRDTYEQYF
CDR3 DNA: TGTGCCAGCAGCCTATGGGACAGGGACACCTACGAGCAGTACTTC
D gene: TRBD1
J gene: TRBJ2-7
V gene: TRBV7-9
clone size: .

CDR3 protein: CAWRMGHSYEQYF
CDR3 DNA: TGTGCCTGGAGGATGGGACACTCCTACGAGCAGTACTTC
D gene: .
J gene: TRBJ2-7
V gene: TRBV30
clone size: .

CDR3 protein: CASTTTRGTSGGAYQETQYF
CDR3 DNA: TGTGCCAGCACTACCACTCGAGGGACTAGCGGGGGGGCGTACCAAGAGACCCAGTACTTC
D gene: TRBD2
J gene: TRBJ2-5
V gene: TRBV2
clone size: .

CDR3 protein: CAWRGSRDWLGQYF
CDR3 DNA: TGTGCCTGGAGGGGGTCACGGGACTGGTTAGGGCAGTACTTC
D gene: .
J gene: TRBJ2-7
V gene: TRBV30
clone size: .

CDR3 protein: CSVQGISGNTIYF
CDR3 DNA: TGCAGCGTACAGGGAATTTCTGGAAACACCATATATTTT
D gene: .
J gene: TRBJ1-3
V gene: TRBV29-1
clone size: few

CDR3 protein: CASSFFASGGAVYGYTF
CDR3 DNA: TGTGCCAGCAGTTTTTTTGCCTCAGGGGGCGCGGTGTATGGCTACACCTTC
D gene: TRBD1
J gene: TRBJ1-2
V gene: TRBV27
clone size: few

CDR3 protein: CASSPEDEGETQYF
CDR3 DNA: TGTGCCAGCAGCCCCGAGGACGAGGGGGAGACCCAGTACTTC
D gene: .
J gene: TRBJ2-5
V gene: TRBV6-5
clone size: once

CDR3 protein: CASSLDLPDSPLHF
CDR3 DNA: TGTGCCAGCAGCTTAGATCTGCCAGATTCACCCCTCCACTTT
D gene: .
J gene: TRBJ1-6
V gene: TRBV7-3
clone size: .

CDR3 protein: CASSILGEKLFF
CDR3 DNA: TGTGCCAGTAGTATATTGGGTGAAAAACTGTTTTTT
D gene: .
J gene: TRBJ1-4
V gene: TRBV19
clone size: once

CDR3 protein: CASSRNMNTEAFF
CDR3 DNA: TGCGCCAGCAGCCGTAATATGAACACTGAAGCTTTCTTT
D gene: .
J gene: TRBJ1-1
V gene: TRBV5-1
clone size: .

CDR3 protein: CASSLVTSGPQETQYF
CDR3 DNA: TGCGCCAGCAGCTTGGTAACTAGCGGGCCACAAGAGACCCAGTACTTC
D gene: TRBD2
J gene: TRBJ2-5
V gene: TRBV5-1
clone size: few

CDR3 protein: CASSGRGSNQPQHF
CDR3 DNA: TGTGCCAGCAGTGGAAGGGGAAGCAATCAGCCCCAGCATTTT
D gene: .
J gene: TRBJ1-5
V gene: TRBV27
clone size: .

CDR3 protein: CSAGLNEQFF
CDR3 DNA: TGCAGTGCCGGTCTAAATGAGCAGTTCTTC
D gene: .
J gene: TRBJ2-1
V gene: TRBV20-1
clone size: .

CDR3 protein: CASSQRDSNQPQHF
CDR3 DNA: TGTGCCAGCAGCCAAAGGGACAGCAATCAGCCCCAGCATTTT
D gene: .
J gene: TRBJ1-5
V gene: TRBV4-2
clone size: .

CDR3 protein: CATSSLRGRFGNTIYF
CDR3 DNA: TGTGCCACCAGCAGTTTGCGCGGCAGATTTGGAAACACCATATATTTT
D gene: .
J gene: TRBJ1-3
V gene: TRBV15
clone size: .

CDR3 protein: CASSLTGRGGTEAFF
CDR3 DNA: TGTGCCAGCAGTTTAACCGGTAGGGGCGGGACTGAAGCTTTCTTT
D gene: .
J gene: TRBJ1-1
V gene: TRBV27
clone size: .

CDR3 protein: CAWRAPPLECNF
CDR3 DNA: TGTGCCTGGAGAGCTCCCCCATTGGAGTGTAACTTC
D gene: .
J gene: TRBJ2-5
V gene: TRBV30
clone size: once

CDR3 protein: CASIERGSTDTQYF
CDR3 DNA: TGTGCCAGCATAGAGCGGGGAAGCACAGATACGCAGTATTTT
D gene: TRBD2
J gene: TRBJ2-3
V gene: TRBV2
clone size: .

CDR3 protein: CAKGGQGATSYEQYF
CDR3 DNA: TGTGCCAAGGGGGGACAGGGGGCCACCTCCTACGAGCAGTACTTC
D gene: TRBD1
J gene: TRBJ2-7
V gene: TRBV2
clone size: once

CDR3 protein: CASRRGGTEQFF
CDR3 DNA: TGTGCCAGCAGGAGAGGGGGGACGGAGCAGTTCTTC
D gene: .
J gene: TRBJ2-1
V gene: TRBV25-1
clone size: .

CDR3 protein: CASSDSSEAFF
CDR3 DNA: TGTGCCAGCAGTGATTCCAGTGAAGCTTTCTTT
D gene: .
J gene: TRBJ1-1
V gene: TRBV2
clone size: .

CDR3 protein: CASSLGLAPGELFF
CDR3 DNA: TGTGCCAGCAGCTTAGGACTAGCCCCCGGGGAGCTGTTTTTT
D gene: .
J gene: TRBJ2-2
V gene: TRBV13
clone size: .

CDR3 protein: CAWSSTGRETQYF
CDR3 DNA: TGTGCCTGGAGTTCGACAGGGAGGGAGACCCAGTACTTC
D gene: .
J gene: TRBJ2-5
V gene: TRBV30
clone size: .